These 32 T cell receptor beta chains came from one sample sequenced in a study of blood T cell repertoires in COVID-19 (dated by TCRdb to about 2020). The library was generated by the immunoSEQ multiplex PCR assay. TCRdb limited this immuneACCESS table to in-frame rearrangements with V and J called. A share of clones is missing; checked studies link under half to unresolved V genes, and the rest is unexplained. The sample table records 150,000 to 200,000 clones; around 93% of these occur just once. Clones ranked in the top ten supply 3.5% to 5% of the sample. The source material was peripheral blood. The receptors were sampled from a woman between 45 and 65 years old with acute or convalescent COVID-19.

In this sample, this clone turned up once. The V and J genes are TRBV4-1 and TRBJ1-2, with unresolved D. Germline CDR1 reads MGHRA; CDR2 reads YSYEKL. The CDR3 is made up of 13 amino acids. V lost 2 bases, J lost 8 bases, and 12 bases lay in between. The CDR3 reads CASSQQALVGYTF. The CDR3 DNA is TGCGCCAGCAGCCAACAGGCATTAGTGGGCTACACCTTC.

The chain links TRBV24-1 to TRBJ1-2; D is undetermined. The CDR3 runs 13 residues. The germline V and J ends were trimmed by 1 base and 6 bases, with 8 bases remaining between them. The germline V gene encodes CDR1 KGHDR and CDR2 SFDVKD. The CDR3 region is CATSDFERDGYTF. The DNA for the CDR3 is TGTGCCACCAGTGATTTTGAACGGGATGGCTACACCTTC.

CDR3 bases: TGTGCCAGTAGTAGCCTTACAGGGCAACGAGCTTTCTTT. Translation: CASSSLTGQRAFF. J is TRBJ1-1 and V is TRBV19; the D gene is possibly TRBD1 (6 bases). The CDR3 loop spans 13 amino acids. Germline-derived CDR1 and CDR2 are LNHDA and SQIVND (reference sequence). The V and J ends lost 4 bases and 10 bases respectively, with 16 bases between them.

The V call is TRBV11-2, the J call TRBJ2-2, with 9 bases that match TRBD1. J gave up 9 bases and V 3 bases, and 8 bases lay outside the gene matches. The CDR3 covers 15 residues. CDR1 is SGHAT and CDR2 is FQNNGV in the germline V gene. CDR3 sequence reads: CASSFGQGRGWELFF. DNA of the CDR3: TGTGCCAGCAGCTTCGGACAGGGGAGAGGGTGGGAGCTGTTTTTT.

This sequence joins TRBV4-1 and TRBJ1-3; unclear D gene. The CDR3 loop spans 15 amino acids. Trimming removed 5 bases at V and 0 bases at J, with 11 bases between. CDR1 MGHRA and CDR2 YSYEKL come from the germline V gene. CDR3 DNA sequence: TGCGCCAGCAGCGAGGGAGCCGGCTCTGGAAACACCATATATTTT. Translating gives CASSEGAGSGNTIYF.

The V call is TRBV5-1, the J call TRBJ2-7; 10 nucleotides match TRBD1. The CDR3 is 14 residues long. J gave up 3 bases and V 4 bases, and 4 bases lay outside the gene matches. CDR1 and CDR2 from the germline V gene are SGHRS and YFSETQ. The CDR3 region is CASSPDRGRYEQYF. The CDR3 DNA sequence: TGCGCCAGCAGCCCCGACAGGGGGCGCTACGAGCAGTACTTC.

This clone was found once. The chain joins TRBV6-6 to TRBJ1-5; 8 bases map to TRBD1. Trimming cost V 10 bases and J 2 bases; bases outside gene matches: 4. The CDR3 covers 13 residues. Germline V CDR1 and CDR2: MNHNY, SVGAGI (reference sequence). The CDR3: CATGQGGNQPQHF. The CDR3 DNA is TGTGCCACAGGACAGGGAGGCAATCAGCCCCAGCATTTT.

The genes are TRBV2 and TRBJ1-2; 8 bases agree with TRBD1. CDR1 is SNHLY, CDR2 FYNNEI, per germline. The CDR3 is 14 amino acids. The trim removed 6 bases at V and 5 bases at J, leaving 8 bases unmatched. The DNA of the CDR3 is TGTGCCAGCAGCACTACAGGGGGATTGTATGGCTACACCTTC. This translates into CASSTTGGLYGYTF.

CDR3 in amino acids: CASFPGGRSTEAFF. DNA for the CDR3: TGTGCCAGCTTCCCGGGGGGTAGGAGCACTGAAGCTTTCTTT. The chain joins TRBV28 to TRBJ1-1; D is possibly TRBD1 (5 bases). V was pared by 8 bases and J by 4 bases, with 17 bases between. The CDR3 has 14 residues. Looked up from germline, CDR1 is MDHEN and CDR2 is SYDVKM.

J is TRBJ1-2 and V is TRBV28; 7 bases are a match to TRBD1. This CDR3 has 17 amino acids. Germline CDR1 MDHEN, CDR2 SYDVKM. V dropped 1 base and J dropped 0; count of bases not matched to a gene: 8. CDR3 nucleotide sequence: TGTGCCAGCAGTTTATTAGGGGGCGCTGGGTCTAACTATGGCTACACCTTC. Its translation: CASSLLGGAGSNYGYTF.

J is TRBJ2-1 and V is TRBV29-1, with 9 bases aligning to TRBD1. The CDR3 runs to 14 residues. Germline assignment: CDR1 SQVTM and CDR2 ANQGSEA. Unmatched junction bases numbered 9, after V lost 4 bases and J lost 8 bases. The CDR3, as DNA: TGCAGCGTTGCCGCCCGGACAGGGGACTATGAGCAGTTCTTC. This codes for CSVAARTGDYEQFF.

This clone was seen once. V usage is TRBV7-2 and J usage is TRBJ2-3; D unclear. With 5 bases removed from V and 4 bases from J, the gap between germline ends came to 7 bases. This CDR3 has 12 residues. Looked up from germline, CDR1 is SGHTA and CDR2 is FQGNSA. The DNA for the CDR3 is TGTGCCAGCAGCCGCCCGGCAGATACGCAGTATTTT. It yields the protein CASSRPADTQYF.

The rearrangement joins TRBV13 to TRBJ1-3; D is unresolved. CDR3 size: 14 residues. The germline CDR1 and CDR2 sequences are PRHDT and FYEKMQ (reference sequence). The V gene lost 6 bases and the J gene lost 1 base, with 10 bases spanning the gap. The CDR3 DNA follows: TGTGCCAGCAGGAGGCGGTCTTCTGGAAACACCATATATTTT. This sequence encodes CASRRRSSGNTIYF. The complete variable domain, with remaining parts taken from reference TRBV13 and TRBJ1-3, reads AAGVIQSPRHLIKEKRETATLKCYPIPRHDTVYWYQQGPGQDPQFLISFYEKMQSDKGSIPDRFSAQQFSDYHSELNMSSLELGDSALYFCASRRRSSGNTIYFGEGSWLTVV.

The chain combines TRBV11-2 with TRBJ2-7; TRBD1 agrees at 8 bases. The CDR3 spans 15 residues. Germline assignment: CDR1 SGHAT and CDR2 FQNNGV. V shed 2 bases and J 6 bases; nucleotides not matched to a gene: 9. In nucleotides, the CDR3 is TGTGCCAGCAGCTTAACCCGGACAGGGAGGAGCGAGCAGTACTTC. It codes for CASSLTRTGRSEQYF.

This chain links TRBV5-1 with TRBJ1-5; 7 bases fit TRBD1. The length of the CDR3 is 15 residues. J lost 3 bases, V lost 2 bases, and 5 bases had no gene match. Germline V CDR1 and CDR2: SGHRS, YFSETQ. The CDR3 loop reads CASSFGDSPNQPQHF. CDR3 DNA sequence: TGCGCCAGCAGCTTTGGGGACAGCCCCAATCAGCCCCAGCATTTT.

The CDR3 bases are TGTGCCAGCAGCTTTGCAGTATCGCAGCGAAGCACTGAAGCTTTCTTT. The encoded protein is CASSFAVSQRSTEAFF. The chain joins TRBV11-2 to TRBJ1-1; D unresolved. The germline gives CDR1 SGHAT, CDR2 FQNNGV. V was shortened by 3 bases and J by 4 bases, with 18 bases between the two germline ends. This CDR3 comprises 16 residues. Complete variable domain (other parts from reference TRBV11-2 and TRBJ1-1): EAGVAQSPRYKIIEKRQSVAFWCNPISGHATLYWYQQILGQGPKLLIQFQNNGVVDDSQLPKDRFSAERLKGVDSTLKIQPAKLEDSAVYLCASSFAVSQRSTEAFFGQGTRLTVV.

The rearrangement links TRBV24-1 to TRBJ2-1; tentative D call: TRBD1 (6 bases). Germline CDR1 is KGHDR and CDR2 is SFDVKD. This CDR3 region has 15 residues. V was clipped by 4 bases and J by 7 bases, with 16 bases between them. This CDR3 is CATSDLQGDRNEQFF. CDR3 nucleotide sequence: TGTGCCACCAGTGACCTACAGGGTGATAGGAATGAGCAGTTCTTC.

This clone was detected only a few times. This chain connects TRBV19 to TRBJ1-5; a possible D gene is TRBD1 (5 bases). The CDR3 spans 17 residues. V lost 4 bases to trimming and J lost 0 bases, with 16 bases between them. Germline values: CDR1 LNHDA, CDR2 SQIVND (reference sequence). The CDR3 coding sequence is TGTGCCAGTAGTACCCCAGGGTCTTTTGATAGCAATCAGCCCCAGCATTTT. The encoded protein is CASSTPGSFDSNQPQHF.

The V gene is TRBV6-5, the J gene TRBJ1-1; tentatively, D is TRBD1 (5 bases). V lost 6 bases and J lost 0, with 11 bases in between. From germline, CDR1 is MNHEY and CDR2 SVGAGI. The CDR3 spans 14 residues. The CDR3 region has the DNA TGTGCCAGCAGATGGGGGGGAATGAACACTGAAGCTTTCTTT. Translated, it gives CASRWGGMNTEAFF.

The chain links TRBV7-2 to TRBJ1-5; no reliable D call. In germline, CDR1 is SGHTA, CDR2 FQGNSA. This CDR3 region has 15 residues. Trimming removed 5 bases at V and 5 bases at J, with 16 bases between. CDR3 region: CASSLSFRTDQPQHF. The CDR3 nucleotides are TGTGCCAGCAGCCTATCATTCAGGACTGATCAGCCCCAGCATTTT.

The chain combines TRBV7-9 with TRBJ1-4; 8 bases line up with TRBD1. CDR1 is SEHNR and CDR2 is FQNEAQ in the germline V gene (reference sequence). V lost 6 bases to trimming and J lost 8 bases; unmatched junction nucleotides: 5. CDR3 length equals 13 residues. CDR3 sequence (DNA): TGTGCCAGCAGTAGAACAGGGGGGGAAAAACTGTTTTTT. It is translated as CASSRTGGEKLFF.

The chain is built from TRBV6-5 and TRBJ1-5, with 7 bases fitting TRBD1. CDR1 and CDR2 from the germline V gene are MNHEY and SVGAGI. The junction had 5 bases not matched to a gene; V was cut back by 5 bases and J by 4 bases. The CDR3 has 14 amino acids. The CDR3 DNA follows: TGTGCCAGCAGTACCCGGGACAGTAATCAGCCCCAGCATTTT. Translating gives CASSTRDSNQPQHF.

A single count supports this clone. The gene calls are TRBV12-3 or TRBV12-4 and TRBJ1-1, with 7 bases fitting TRBD1. Losses at the gene ends were 7 bases for V and 10 bases for J; bases not matched to a gene: 9. The CDR3 spans 12 residues. The CDR3 sequence is CASTGQGEGAFF. In DNA, the CDR3 is TGTGCCAGCACCGGGCAGGGGGAAGGAGCTTTCTTT.

The J gene is TRBJ1-5, the V gene TRBV4-1; D not certain. From germline, CDR1 is MGHRA and CDR2 YSYEKL. The V and J ends lost 3 bases and 5 bases respectively, with 11 bases between them. The CDR3 is 14 residues long. CDR3 residues: CASSQHRGDQPQHF. CDR3 coding DNA: TGCGCCAGCAGCCAGCATAGAGGTGATCAGCCCCAGCATTTT.

The V gene is TRBV5-6, the J gene TRBJ2-1; D uncertain. Trimming stripped 1 base from V and 9 bases from J, with 8 bases between. The CDR3 is 12 residues long. Germline lookup yields CDR1 SGHDT and CDR2 YYEEEE. The CDR3 loop is CASSLISGEQFF. DNA for the CDR3: TGTGCCAGCAGCTTGATATCAGGTGAGCAGTTCTTC.

The J gene is TRBJ2-7, the V gene TRBV6-5; possibly TRBD1 for D (6 bases). The V gene lost 2 bases and the J gene lost 6 bases, with 17 bases spanning the gap. Germline V lookup: CDR1 MNHEY, CDR2 SVGAGI. This CDR3 has 15 amino acids. Here the CDR3 DNA reads TGTGCCAGCAGTTACGTCAGGGGCGAGGCGAGCGAGCAGTACTTC. Encoded protein: CASSYVRGEASEQYF.

The rearrangement joins TRBV15 to TRBJ1-5; perhaps TRBD1 as D (5 bases). The V gene lost 0 bases and the J gene lost 13 bases, with 13 bases spanning the gap. CDR3 length: 13 residues. Germline CDR1 reads LNHNV; CDR2 reads YYDKDF (reference sequence). Here the CDR3 DNA reads TGTGCCACCAGCAGAGATAGAGGGAGGGGACAGCATTTT. This translates into CATSRDRGRGQHF. The full variable domain, in which reference TRBV15 and TRBJ1-5 provide the parts outside the CDR3, is DAMVIQNPRYQVTQFGKPVTLSCSQTLNHNVMYWYQQKSSQAPKLLFHYYDKDFNNEADTPDNFQSRRPNTSFCFLDIRSPGLGDTAMYLCATSRDRGRGQHFGDGTRLSIL.

This sequence joins TRBV2 and TRBJ2-5, with 9 nucleotides matching TRBD1. After removal of 5 bases from V and 5 bases from J, the junction contained 3 bases not matched to a gene. The V gene's germline CDR1 is SNHLY and CDR2 FYNNEI. This CDR3 region has 13 residues. CDR3 region: CASSLGTGETQYF. The CDR3 DNA is TGTGCCAGCAGTCTGGGGACAGGGGAGACCCAGTACTTC.

This clone was found a few times. The chain carries TRBV30 and TRBJ1-4; possibly TRBD1 for D (6 bases). Deletions cut 0 bases from V and 3 bases from J, with 11 bases between. Looked up from germline, CDR1 is GTSNPN and CDR2 is SVGIG (reference sequence). This CDR3 has 15 residues. The CDR3 region is CAWSVGGAANEKLFF. The CDR3 nucleotides read TGTGCCTGGAGTGTAGGGGGGGCTGCTAATGAAAAACTGTTTTTT.

CDR3 nucleotides: TGTGCCAGTAGTATAACTAGCGGGGCCTACAATGAGCAGTTCTTC. Protein: CASSITSGAYNEQFF. The chain combines TRBV19 with TRBJ2-1; 10 positions match TRBD2. V lost 2 bases and J lost 2; bases outside the gene matches: 0. Germline loops: CDR1 LNHDA, CDR2 SQIVND (reference sequence). The CDR3 contains 15 residues. The whole variable domain, filled in from reference TRBV19 and TRBJ2-1, reads DGGITQSPKYLFRKEGQNVTLSCEQNLNHDAMYWYRQDPGQGLRLIYYSQIVNDFQKGDIAEGYSVSREKKESFPLTVTSAQKNPTAFYLCASSITSGAYNEQFFGPGTRLTVL.

The chain employs TRBV9 and TRBJ2-2; D may be TRBD2 (5 bases). Trimming left V 0 bases short and J 4 bases short, with 16 bases between. The CDR3 has 17 residues. Germline CDR1 and CDR2: SGDLS and YYNGEE. Here the CDR3 DNA reads TGTGCCAGCAGCGTAGGGGGTGACACCCGGGGCACCGGGGAGCTGTTTTTT. This sequence encodes CASSVGGDTRGTGELFF.

The chain employs TRBV19 and TRBJ1-1; the D is unclear. The germline V and J ends were trimmed by 0 bases and 8 bases, with 10 bases remaining between them. The CDR3 is 13 amino acids. Germline-derived CDR1 and CDR2 are LNHDA and SQIVND (reference sequence). The CDR3 nucleotides read TGTGCCAGTAGTATAGACCCATGGCCGGAAGCTTTCTTT. Residues: CASSIDPWPEAFF.